These T cell receptor beta chains were read from a single sample in a study of CD8+ T cells in alopecia areata. Sequencing was performed with immunoSEQ multiplex PCR; in TCRdb, only in-frame clones are kept and a portion is missing. The sample comprises tens of thousands of clones, around 67% of which are singletons, and roughly 4.8% rests with the top ten. Sequenced: CD4+ Tregs sorted from blood. These receptors all stem from a human donor with alopecia areata. The CDR3 runs from the conserved cysteine through the conserved F or W. The D gene is left open where the match is weak. Clone size appears in some rows only: once, few, many, or a class for an expanded clone.

j_gene: TRBJ2-1; abundance: few; v_gene: TRBV18; d_gene: TRBD2; CDR3aa: CASSPSGLASNEQFF; CDR3nt: TGTGCCAGCTCACCAAGCGGACTAGCGTCCAATGAGCAGTTCTTC
j_gene: TRBJ2-2; abundance: .; v_gene: TRBV19; d_gene: .; CDR3aa: CASKTPNDAGELFF; CDR3nt: TGTGCCAGCAAGACTCCTAACGACGCCGGGGAGCTGTTTTTT
j_gene: TRBJ1-1; abundance: .; v_gene: TRBV5-1; d_gene: TRBD1; CDR3aa: CASSQVTGGTEAFF; CDR3nt: TGCGCCAGCAGCCAGGTGACAGGGGGCACTGAAGCTTTCTTT
j_gene: TRBJ2-1; abundance: few; v_gene: TRBV4-1; d_gene: TRBD1; CDR3aa: CASSRDRDWNEQFF; CDR3nt: TGCGCCAGCAGCCGGGACAGGGATTGGAATGAGCAGTTCTTC
j_gene: TRBJ2-2; abundance: .; v_gene: TRBV10-3; d_gene: .; CDR3aa: CAISAGAGGNTGELFF; CDR3nt: TGTGCCATCAGTGCCGGGGCTGGGGGAAACACCGGGGAGCTGTTTTTT
j_gene: TRBJ1-1; abundance: .; v_gene: TRBV29-1; d_gene: .; CDR3aa: CSVVLGTEAFF; CDR3nt: TGCAGCGTTGTATTGGGAACTGAAGCTTTCTTT
j_gene: TRBJ2-1; abundance: large; v_gene: TRBV4-1; d_gene: TRBD1; CDR3aa: CASSQGETGYNNEQFF; CDR3nt: TGCGCCAGCAGCCAAGGTGAGACAGGGTATAACAATGAGCAGTTCTTC
j_gene: TRBJ1-5; abundance: few; v_gene: TRBV2; d_gene: TRBD1; CDR3aa: CASRYGQGGHQPQHF; CDR3nt: TGTGCCAGCAGGTACGGACAGGGCGGTCATCAGCCCCAGCATTTT
j_gene: TRBJ2-1; abundance: .; v_gene: TRBV5-6; d_gene: .; CDR3aa: CASSLEQGVFF; CDR3nt: TGTGCCAGCAGCTTGGAACAGGGCGTGTTCTTC
j_gene: TRBJ1-2; abundance: .; v_gene: TRBV28; d_gene: .; CDR3aa: CASSRLKNGYTF; CDR3nt: TGTGCCAGCTCCCGGTTGAAAAATGGCTACACCTTC